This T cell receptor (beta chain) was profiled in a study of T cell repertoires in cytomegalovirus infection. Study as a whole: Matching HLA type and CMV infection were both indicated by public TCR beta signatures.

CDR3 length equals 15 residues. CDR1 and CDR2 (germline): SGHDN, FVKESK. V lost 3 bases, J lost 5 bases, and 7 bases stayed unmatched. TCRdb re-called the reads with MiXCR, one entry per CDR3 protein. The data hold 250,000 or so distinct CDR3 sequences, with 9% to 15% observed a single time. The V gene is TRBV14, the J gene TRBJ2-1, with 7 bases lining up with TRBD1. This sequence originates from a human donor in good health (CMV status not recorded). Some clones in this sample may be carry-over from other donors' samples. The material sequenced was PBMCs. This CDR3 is CASSHQGQANNEQFF. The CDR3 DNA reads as TGTGCCAGCAGCCACCAAGGACAGGCCAACAATGAGCAGTTCTTC.